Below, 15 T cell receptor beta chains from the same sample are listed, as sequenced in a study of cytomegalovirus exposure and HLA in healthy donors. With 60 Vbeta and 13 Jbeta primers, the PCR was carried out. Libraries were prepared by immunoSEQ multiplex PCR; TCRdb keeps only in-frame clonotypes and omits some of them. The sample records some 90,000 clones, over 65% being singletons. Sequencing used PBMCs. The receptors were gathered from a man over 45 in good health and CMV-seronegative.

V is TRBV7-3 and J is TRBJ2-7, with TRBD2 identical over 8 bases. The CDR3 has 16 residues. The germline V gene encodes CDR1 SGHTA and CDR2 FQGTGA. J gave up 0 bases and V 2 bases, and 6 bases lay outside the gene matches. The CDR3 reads CASSLGRREDSYEQYF. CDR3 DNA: TGTGCCAGCAGCTTAGGACGGCGGGAGGACTCCTACGAGCAGTACTTC.

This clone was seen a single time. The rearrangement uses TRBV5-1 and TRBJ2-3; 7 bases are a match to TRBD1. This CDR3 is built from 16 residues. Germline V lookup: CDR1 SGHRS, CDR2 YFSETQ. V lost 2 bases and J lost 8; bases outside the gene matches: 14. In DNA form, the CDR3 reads TGCGCCAGCAGCTTTGGGGACAGCGTGAGAGGGACTACGCAGTATTTT. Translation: CASSFGDSVRGTTQYF.

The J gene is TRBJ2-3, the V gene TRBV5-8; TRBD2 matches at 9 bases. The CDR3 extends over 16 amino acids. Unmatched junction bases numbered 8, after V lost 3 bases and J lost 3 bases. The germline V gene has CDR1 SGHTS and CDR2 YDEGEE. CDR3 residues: CASSSVAGVGTDTQYF. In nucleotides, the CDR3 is TGTGCCAGCAGCTCCGTAGCGGGAGTAGGTACAGATACGCAGTATTTT.

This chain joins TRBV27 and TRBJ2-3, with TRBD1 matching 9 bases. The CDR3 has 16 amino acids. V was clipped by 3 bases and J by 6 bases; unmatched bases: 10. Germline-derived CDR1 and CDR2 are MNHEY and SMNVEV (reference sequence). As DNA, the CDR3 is TGTGCCAGCAGTTTTTACCAGGGACAGGGCTGGGATACGCAGTATTTT. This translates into CASSFYQGQGWDTQYF.

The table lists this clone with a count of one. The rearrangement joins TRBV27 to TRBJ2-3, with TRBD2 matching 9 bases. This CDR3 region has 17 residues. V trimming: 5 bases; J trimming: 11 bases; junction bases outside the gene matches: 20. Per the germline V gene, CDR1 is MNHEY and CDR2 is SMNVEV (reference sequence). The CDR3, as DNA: TGTGCCAGCAGTCCAAGGTGGCTAGCGGGATTAGATGGAAAGCAGTATTTT. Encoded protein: CASSPRWLAGLDGKQYF.

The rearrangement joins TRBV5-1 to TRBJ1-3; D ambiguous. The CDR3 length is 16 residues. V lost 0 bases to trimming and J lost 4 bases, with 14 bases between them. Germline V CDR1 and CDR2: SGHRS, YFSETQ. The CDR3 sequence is CASSLVPSGTGNTIYF. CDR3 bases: TGCGCCAGCAGCTTGGTCCCCTCAGGCACCGGAAACACCATATATTTT.

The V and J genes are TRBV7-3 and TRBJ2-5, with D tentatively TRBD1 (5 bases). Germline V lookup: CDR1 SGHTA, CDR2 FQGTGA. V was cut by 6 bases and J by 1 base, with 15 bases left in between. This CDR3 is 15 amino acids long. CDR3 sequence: CASSRGAAVQETQYF. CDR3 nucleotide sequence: TGTGCCAGCAGTCGTGGGGCCGCGGTCCAAGAGACCCAGTACTTC.

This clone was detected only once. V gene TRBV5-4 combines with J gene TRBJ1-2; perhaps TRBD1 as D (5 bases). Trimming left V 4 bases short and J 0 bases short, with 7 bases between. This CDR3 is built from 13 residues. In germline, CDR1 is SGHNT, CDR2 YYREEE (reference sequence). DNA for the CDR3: TGTGCCAGCAGCATGGACACTAACTATGGCTACACCTTC. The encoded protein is CASSMDTNYGYTF.

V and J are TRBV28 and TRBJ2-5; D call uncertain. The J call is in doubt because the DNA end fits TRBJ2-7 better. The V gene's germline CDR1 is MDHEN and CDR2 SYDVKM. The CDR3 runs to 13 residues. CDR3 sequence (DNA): TGTGCCAGCAGCTTACTCCCTACCTACGAGCAGTACTTC. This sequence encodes CASSLLPTYEQYF.

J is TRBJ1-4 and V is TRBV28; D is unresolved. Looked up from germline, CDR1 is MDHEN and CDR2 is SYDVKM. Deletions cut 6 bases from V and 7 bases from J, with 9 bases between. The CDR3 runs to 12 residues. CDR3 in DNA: TGTGCCAGCAGATACCAGGCTGAAAAACTGTTTTTT. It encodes CASRYQAEKLFF.

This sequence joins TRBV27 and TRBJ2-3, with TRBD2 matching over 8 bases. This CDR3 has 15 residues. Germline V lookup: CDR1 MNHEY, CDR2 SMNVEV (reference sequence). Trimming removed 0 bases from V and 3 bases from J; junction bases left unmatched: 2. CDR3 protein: CASSLSRLATDTQYF. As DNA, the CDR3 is TGTGCCAGCAGTTTATCGCGACTAGCGACAGATACGCAGTATTTT.

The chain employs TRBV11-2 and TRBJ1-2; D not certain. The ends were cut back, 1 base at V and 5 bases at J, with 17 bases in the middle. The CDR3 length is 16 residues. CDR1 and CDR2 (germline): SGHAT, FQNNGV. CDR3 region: CASSLVRSRPSYGYTF. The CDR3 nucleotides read TGTGCCAGCAGCTTAGTTCGTTCGCGGCCGTCGTATGGCTACACCTTC. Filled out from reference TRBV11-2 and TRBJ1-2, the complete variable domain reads EAGVAQSPRYKIIEKRQSVAFWCNPISGHATLYWYQQILGQGPKLLIQFQNNGVVDDSQLPKDRFSAERLKGVDSTLKIQPAKLEDSAVYLCASSLVRSRPSYGYTFGSGTRLTVV.

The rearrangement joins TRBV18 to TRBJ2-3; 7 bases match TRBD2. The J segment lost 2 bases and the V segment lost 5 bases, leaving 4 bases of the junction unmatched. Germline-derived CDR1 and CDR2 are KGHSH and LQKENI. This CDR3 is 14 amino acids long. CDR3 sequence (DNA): TGTGCCAGCTCAGGGACTACCTACACAGATACGCAGTATTTT. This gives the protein CASSGTTYTDTQYF.

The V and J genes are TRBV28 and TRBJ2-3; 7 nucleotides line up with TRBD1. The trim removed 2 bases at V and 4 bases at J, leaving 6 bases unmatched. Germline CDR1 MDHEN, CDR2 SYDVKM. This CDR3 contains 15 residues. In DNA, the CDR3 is TGTGCCAGCAGTTTAGCACAGGGGAGCGCAGATACGCAGTATTTT. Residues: CASSLAQGSADTQYF. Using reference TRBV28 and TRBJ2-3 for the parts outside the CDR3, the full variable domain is DVKVTQSSRYLVKRTGEKVFLECVQDMDHENMFWYRQDPGLGLRLIYFSYDVKMKEKGDIPEGYSVSREKKERFSLILESASTNQTSMYLCASSLAQGSADTQYFGPGTRLTVL.

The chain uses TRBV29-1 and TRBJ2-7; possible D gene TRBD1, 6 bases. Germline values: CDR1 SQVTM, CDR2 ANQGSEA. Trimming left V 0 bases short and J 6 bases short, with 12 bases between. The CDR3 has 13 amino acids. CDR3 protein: CSVEDGTGFEQYF. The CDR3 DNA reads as TGCAGCGTTGAAGATGGTACAGGGTTCGAGCAGTACTTC.